One sample yielded the 29 T cell receptor beta chains listed below, sequenced in a study of T-cell reconstitution after alpha-beta-depleted transplantation in children. Preparing the TCRbeta library involved the use of unique molecular identifiers. TCRdb processed the PCR reads anew with MiXCR; each CDR3 protein has one entry. Of roughly 500,000 distinct CDR3 sequences in the sample, around 17% were seen once. Here the sequenced sample was PBMCs from the stem cell graft donor, taken from the stem cell graft. Every receptor here comes from a human donor who donated a stem cell graft to a child with acute lymphoblastic leukemia.

The chain joins TRBV7-9 to TRBJ1-4; D unresolved. Per germline, CDR1 SEHNR and CDR2 FQNEAQ (reference sequence). V was shortened by 2 bases and J by 3 bases, with 10 bases between the two germline ends. This CDR3 comprises 15 residues. Written as DNA, the CDR3 is TGTGCCAGCAGCTTATTTACTCAATCTAATGAAAAACTGTTTTTT. Amino acid sequence: CASSLFTQSNEKLFF.

This clonotype was detected only a few times. The gene calls are TRBV13 and TRBJ2-7; D gene ambiguous. The CDR3 sequence is 11 residues long. Trimming left V 5 bases short and J 7 bases short, with 9 bases between. Germline V gene sequence: CDR1 PRHDT, CDR2 FYEKMQ (reference sequence). The CDR3 region is CASSTRREQYF. As DNA, the CDR3 is TGTGCCAGCAGCACCCGACGGGAGCAGTACTTC.

The V and J genes are TRBV6-5 and TRBJ2-5, with D possibly TRBD2 on 5 matching bases. The ends were cut back, 0 bases at V and 5 bases at J, with 10 bases in the middle. The CDR3 sequence is 14 residues long. Germline CDR1 MNHEY, CDR2 SVGAGI. As DNA, the CDR3 is TGTGCCAGCAGTTACTCTACTAGGTGGGAGACCCAGTACTTC. As protein: CASSYSTRWETQYF.

V is TRBV6-4 and J is TRBJ2-2; the D is unclear. V was trimmed by 3 bases and J by 3 bases, leaving 11 bases between them. CDR3 length equals 15 residues. Germline assignment: CDR1 MRHNA and CDR2 SNTAGT. As DNA, the CDR3 is TGTGCCAGCAGTGAGGGGAAGGAATACACCGGGGAGCTGTTTTTT. Protein: CASSEGKEYTGELFF.

This rearrangement joins TRBV29-1 to TRBJ2-2; a possible D gene is TRBD2 (6 bases). CDR3 size: 15 residues. The ends were cut back, 5 bases at V and 0 bases at J, with 13 bases in the middle. Germline-derived CDR1 and CDR2 are SQVTM and ANQGSEA. In nucleotides, the CDR3 is TGCAGCGTTTTAGGGGCGGGGACGAACACCGGGGAGCTGTTTTTT. This codes for CSVLGAGTNTGELFF.

This clonotype was counted between two and nine times. For the CDR3, the DNA is TGCAGTGCCAGCTGGAGGGAGTGGGGCACAGATACGCAGTATTTT. Translating it yields CSASWREWGTDTQYF. The chain uses TRBV20-1 and TRBJ2-3; a possible D gene is TRBD2 (6 bases). CDR1 DFQATT and CDR2 SNEGSKA come from the germline V gene (reference sequence). With 6 bases removed from V and 1 base from J, the gap between germline ends came to 17 bases. The CDR3 length is 15 residues.

The chain is built from TRBV20-1 and TRBJ2-3, with 9 nucleotides matching TRBD2. V was clipped by 5 bases and J by 6 bases; unmatched bases: 6. CDR3 length: 13 residues. Germline V gene lookup returns CDR1 DFQATT and CDR2 SNEGSKA (reference sequence). DNA for the CDR3: TGCAGTGCTGACGCGGGAGGGGCGGATACGCAGTATTTT. This translates into CSADAGGADTQYF.

This clonotype came up a few times. This chain connects TRBV5-1 to TRBJ2-2; the D is unclear. The CDR3 extends over 17 amino acids. V gave up 0 bases and J gave up 0 bases, with 12 bases separating them. Per germline, CDR1 SGHRS and CDR2 YFSETQ. CDR3 region: CASSLDPLGSNTGELFF. The CDR3 coding sequence is TGCGCCAGCAGCTTGGATCCGCTTGGATCGAACACCGGGGAGCTGTTTTTT. The full variable domain, rest sourced from reference TRBV5-1 and TRBJ2-2, is KAGVTQTPRYLIKTRGQQVTLSCSPISGHRSVSWYQQTPGQGLQFLFEYFSETQRNKGNFPGRFSGRQFSNSRSEMNVSTLELGDSALYLCASSLDPLGSNTGELFFGEGSRLTVL.

This clonotype was recorded at least ten times. The gene calls are TRBV29-1 and TRBJ1-5, with D possibly being TRBD1 (5 bases). The germline V and J ends were trimmed by 4 bases and 6 bases, with 10 bases remaining between them. This CDR3 is 12 amino acids long. The germline V gene encodes CDR1 SQVTM and CDR2 ANQGSEA. Here the CDR3 reads CSVGEGSQPQHF. DNA of the CDR3: TGCAGCGTTGGCGAGGGGTCTCAGCCCCAGCATTTT.

This clonotype was picked up a small number of times. V is TRBV5-1 and J is TRBJ2-1, with no clear D. The CDR3 is 14 amino acids. Trimming removed 1 base at V and 2 bases at J, with 7 bases between. The V gene's germline CDR1 is SGHRS and CDR2 YFSETQ. The DNA for the CDR3 is TGCGCCAGCAGCTTGTACAACCCCTACAATGAGCAGTTCTTC. Translated, it gives CASSLYNPYNEQFF.

In its sample, this clonotype was seen a few times. The V gene is TRBV20-1, the J gene TRBJ1-1; possibly TRBD1 for D (5 bases). The V and J ends lost 0 bases and 0 bases respectively, with 14 bases between them. Per the germline V gene, CDR1 is DFQATT and CDR2 is SNEGSKA (reference sequence). This CDR3 comprises 16 residues. CDR3 residues: CSARDRQGALNTEAFF. CDR3 nucleotides: TGCAGTGCTAGAGATAGGCAGGGTGCGTTGAACACTGAAGCTTTCTTT.

V usage is TRBV7-1 and J usage is TRBJ2-1; no definite D call. TRBV7-1 is sorted into the ORF group, with uncertain function. The length of the CDR3 is 15 residues. The ends were cut back, 10 bases at V and 3 bases at J, with 19 bases in the middle. The CDR3 loop is CAMGPGLSCYNEQFF. The CDR3 DNA sequence: TGTGCCATGGGCCCCGGGCTCAGCTGCTACAATGAGCAGTTCTTC.

The V and J genes are TRBV18 and TRBJ2-3; D gene ambiguous. V lost 1 base and J 1 base, leaving 9 bases between the germline ends. CDR1 KGHSH and CDR2 LQKENI come from the germline V gene. This CDR3 contains 15 residues. In DNA, the CDR3 is TGTGCCAGCTCACCACGGGGAACCCGCACAGATACGCAGTATTTT. Translating gives CASSPRGTRTDTQYF.

The V gene is TRBV9, the J gene TRBJ1-3; TRBD1 might be the D (5 bases). Deletions cut 0 bases from V and 8 bases from J, with 12 bases between. CDR3 length: 14 residues. The germline CDR1 and CDR2 sequences are SGDLS and YYNGEE. CDR3 nucleotides: TGTGCCAGCAGCGTAGGAGGGGAATCGGACACCATATATTTT. Its translation: CASSVGGESDTIYF.

The chain carries TRBV3-1 and TRBJ1-1; D is undetermined. Between the trimmed V and J ends, which lost 1 base and 1 base, there was a span of 7 bases. Germline V gene lookup returns CDR1 LGHDT and CDR2 YNNKEL (reference sequence). The CDR3 runs 14 residues. CDR3 sequence: CASSQVVANTEAFF. The CDR3 coding sequence is TGTGCCAGCAGCCAAGTCGTCGCGAACACTGAAGCTTTCTTT.

A single count supports this clonotype. The conserved closing phenylalanine or tryptophan is absent in this CDR3, likely reflecting a read error. The J gene is TRBJ2-3, the V gene TRBV20-1, with 7 bases lining up with TRBD2. Germline V gene lookup returns CDR1 DFQATT and CDR2 SNEGSKA (reference sequence). The junction had 12 bases not matched to a gene; V was cut back by 5 bases and J by 4 bases. The CDR3 is made up of 15 amino acids. CDR3 DNA: TGCAGTGCTGACGTAGCGGGCCAAGCCCCAGATACGCAGTATTTA. Translation gives CSADVAGQAPDTQYL.

In its sample, this clonotype was seen a few times. The chain has TRBV4-2 and TRBJ2-2; 8 bases are a match to TRBD2. Germline lookup yields CDR1 LGHNA and CDR2 YNFKEQ. There are 16 residues in the CDR3. V was pared by 0 bases and J by 4 bases, with 4 bases of the junction left unmatched. In nucleotides, the CDR3 is TGTGCCAGCAGCCAAGATGGACTAGCATTCACCGGGGAGCTGTTTTTT. This encodes CASSQDGLAFTGELFF.

This clonotype has more than one count but fewer than ten. The gene calls are TRBV5-6 and TRBJ2-7; D may be TRBD1 (5 bases). CDR3 size: 16 residues. V gave up 3 bases and J gave up 0 bases, with 16 bases separating them. The V gene's germline CDR1 is SGHDT and CDR2 YYEEEE. CDR3 bases: TGTGCCAGCAGCTCACCAGGGAAACGCATCTCCTACGAGCAGTACTTC. Encoded protein: CASSSPGKRISYEQYF.

The CDR3 protein is CASSTSGRQRDYTF. In DNA, the CDR3 is TGTGCCAGCAGTACCTCGGGACGCCAGAGAGATTACACCTTC. This sequence joins TRBV6-5 and TRBJ1-2, with D perhaps TRBD1 (5 bases). The CDR3 has 14 residues. The ends were cut back, 5 bases at V and 11 bases at J, with 21 bases in the middle. Germline loops: CDR1 MNHEY, CDR2 SVGAGI.

The chain carries TRBV4-1 and TRBJ1-5, with D unclear. The germline CDR1 and CDR2 sequences are MGHRA and YSYEKL. This CDR3 is built from 14 residues. The V and J ends lost 3 bases and 3 bases respectively, with 9 bases between them. The CDR3 reads CASSHPPLNQPQHF. As DNA, the CDR3 is TGCGCCAGCAGCCATCCCCCGCTCAATCAGCCCCAGCATTTT.

This clonotype came up a few times. The chain is built from TRBV6-1 and TRBJ1-5, with D hard to call. CDR1 and CDR2 from the germline V gene are MNHNS and SASEGT. The CDR3 spans 17 residues. Between the trimmed V and J ends, which lost 2 bases and 3 bases, there was a span of 17 bases. Here the CDR3 reads CASSESLRSYHNQPQHF. The CDR3 bases are TGTGCCAGCAGTGAAAGTTTAAGGAGTTATCACAATCAGCCCCAGCATTTT.

The J gene is TRBJ2-3, the V gene TRBV20-1; D is possibly TRBD2 (6 bases). This CDR3 spans 12 amino acids. Germline V gene sequence: CDR1 DFQATT, CDR2 SNEGSKA (reference sequence). Trimming pared 7 bases from V and 5 bases from J, leaving 13 bases between. The DNA of the CDR3 is TGCAGTGGGTGGCGGGACGGAGATACGCAGTATTTT. It codes for CSGWRDGDTQYF.

The V gene is TRBV6-1, the J gene TRBJ2-5; TRBD1 is a possible D gene (6 bases). The CDR3 length is 14 residues. Germline loops: CDR1 MNHNS, CDR2 SASEGT. V dropped 2 bases and J dropped 5 bases, with 12 bases sitting between them. The CDR3 loop is CASSETGFLETQYF. The CDR3, as DNA: TGTGCCAGCAGTGAAACAGGGTTTTTGGAGACCCAGTACTTC.

This clonotype was picked up a small number of times. V and J are TRBV29-1 and TRBJ2-7, with D tentatively TRBD1 (6 bases). V dropped 7 bases and J dropped 2 bases, with 15 bases sitting between them. Germline assignment: CDR1 SQVTM and CDR2 ANQGSEA. The CDR3 totals 13 residues. The CDR3 loop reads CSAVQGNTYEQYF. In DNA, the CDR3 is TGCAGCGCGGTTCAGGGGAATACCTACGAGCAGTACTTC.

This clonotype has a handful of counts. J is TRBJ2-7 and V is TRBV7-9; D not resolved. CDR3 length equals 14 residues. Trimming took 2 bases from V and 7 from J, leaving 15 bases between them. Looked up from germline, CDR1 is SEHNR and CDR2 is FQNEAQ (reference sequence). The CDR3 sequence: CASSLMDGELEQYF. DNA for the CDR3: TGTGCCAGCAGCTTAATGGACGGCGAGCTAGAGCAGTACTTC.

The chain joins TRBV20-1 to TRBJ2-7, with 10 nucleotides matching TRBD2. The CDR3 consists of 15 residues. V trimming: 5 bases; J trimming: 0 bases; junction bases outside the gene matches: 7. Germline V gene data show CDR1 as DFQATT and CDR2 as SNEGSKA (reference sequence). In DNA, the CDR3 is TGCAGTGCTGCCCCGGGACTAGCGTTCTCCTACGAGCAGTACTTC. Translated, it gives CSAAPGLAFSYEQYF.

The chain has TRBV12-3 or TRBV12-4 and TRBJ2-7; D might be TRBD1 (6 bases). The CDR3 extends over 15 amino acids. Trimming shortened V by 5 bases and J by 7 bases, and 21 bases separated the two germline ends. Here the CDR3 DNA reads TGTGCCAGCAGTCCAGGGACGACAGGAGTCATGGAGCAGTACTTC. Its translation is CASSPGTTGVMEQYF.

The chain carries TRBV4-1 and TRBJ2-6; D may be TRBD1 or TRBD2 (5 bases each). CDR1 is MGHRA and CDR2 is YSYEKL in the germline V gene. The CDR3 runs 22 residues. V was cut by 4 bases and J by 0 bases, with 28 bases left in between. CDR3 coding DNA: TGCGCCAGCAGCCGGACAACCATCTGGGGAGCCACACACCTCTCTGGGGCCAACGTCCTGACTTTC. As protein: CASSRTTIWGATHLSGANVLTF.

This chain connects TRBV7-8 to TRBJ1-1; no firm D call. The ends were cut back, 5 bases at V and 6 bases at J, with 16 bases in the middle. CDR3 length equals 14 residues. Germline V CDR1 and CDR2: SGHVS, FQNEAQ. Written as DNA, the CDR3 is TGTGCCAGCAGCCAAAAGGAGGTGACCGCTGAAGCTTTCTTT. Protein: CASSQKEVTAEAFF.